Listed here are 13 T cell receptor beta chains from one sample, sequenced in a study of cytomegalovirus exposure and HLA in healthy donors. Sequenced by immunoSEQ multiplex PCR; TCRdb stores in-frame clones only, minus some. The table shows 250,000 or so clones, with around 87% occurring only once. Sequenced sample: PBMCs. These receptors were collected from a young woman in good health and CMV-seronegative.

The chain's CDR3 is CASSPRVTDNEQFF. The CDR3 DNA sequence: TGTGCCAGCAGTCCCCGGGTCACCGACAATGAGCAGTTCTTC. The gene calls are TRBV28 and TRBJ2-1; D unclear. CDR1 is MDHEN and CDR2 is SYDVKM in the germline V gene. V lost 5 bases and J lost 5, with 13 bases in between. The CDR3 has 14 amino acids.

V gene TRBV7-9 combines with J gene TRBJ2-4, with 7 nucleotides matching TRBD2. Germline values: CDR1 SEHNR, CDR2 FQNEAQ (reference sequence). The ends lost 1 base at V and 8 bases at J; junction bases unmatched: 14. CDR3 size: 17 residues. The CDR3 DNA sequence: TGTGCCAGCAGCTTAGGGGGAGGGCCCCTAGCCAGAGACATTCAGTACTTC. It is translated as CASSLGGGPLARDIQYF.

V is TRBV7-2 and J is TRBJ1-6; a possible D gene is TRBD1 (5 bases). With 0 bases removed from V and 4 bases from J, the gap between germline ends came to 13 bases. Per germline, CDR1 SGHTA and CDR2 FQGNSA. The CDR3 is made up of 17 amino acids. This CDR3 is CASSLAPTGVYNSPLHF. The CDR3 DNA follows: TGTGCCAGCAGCTTAGCACCAACAGGAGTATATAATTCACCCCTCCACTTT.

The chain recombines TRBV30 with TRBJ2-7; D might be TRBD1 (5 bases). This CDR3 contains 14 residues. Germline-derived CDR1 and CDR2 are GTSNPN and SVGIG (reference sequence). V dropped 1 base and J dropped 6 bases, with 16 bases sitting between them. CDR3 DNA sequence: TGTGCCTGGAGTGGGACATCCATGATCATCGAGCAGTACTTC. Translation gives CAWSGTSMIIEQYF.

This chain links TRBV6-5 with TRBJ2-1, with D possibly being TRBD1 (5 bases). V dropped 2 bases and J dropped 4 bases, with 9 bases sitting between them. Germline V gene sequence: CDR1 MNHEY, CDR2 SVGAGI. The CDR3 consists of 14 residues. This CDR3 is CASSYDREYNEQFF. Written as DNA, the CDR3 is TGTGCCAGCAGTTACGACAGAGAGTACAATGAGCAGTTCTTC.

This chain connects TRBV23-1 to TRBJ2-7, with TRBD1 matching over 10 bases. TRBV23-1 is identified as an open reading frame with a role that is uncertain. The CDR3 is 15 amino acids. The V segment lost 3 bases and the J segment 3 bases; nucleotides outside the gene matches: 5. The CDR3 DNA sequence: TGCGCCAGCAGTCACCAGGACAGGGGGGACTACGAGCAGTACTTC. Residues: CASSHQDRGDYEQYF.

The genes are TRBV6-1 and TRBJ2-7; possible D gene TRBD2, 6 bases. Germline V gives CDR1 MNHNS, CDR2 SASEGT. The CDR3 consists of 11 residues. The V and J ends lost 6 bases and 9 bases respectively, with 12 bases between them. The CDR3 is CASSPGTLQYV. Here the CDR3 DNA reads TGTGCCAGCAGCCCCGGGACTTTGCAGTACGTC.

The table lists this clone with a count of one. The J gene is TRBJ1-2, the V gene TRBV5-6, with D unresolved. The CDR3 contains 13 residues. The germline gives CDR1 SGHDT, CDR2 YYEEEE. Trimming removed 1 base from V and 8 bases from J, with 12 bases in between. CDR3 region: CASSLPPSGGYTF. In DNA, the CDR3 is TGTGCCAGCAGCTTGCCCCCTTCGGGGGGCTACACCTTC. Full variable domain (rest looked up from reference TRBV5-6 and TRBJ1-2): DAGVTQSPTHLIKTRGQQVTLRCSPKSGHDTVSWYQQALGQGPQFIFQYYEEEERQRGNFPDRFSGHQFPNYSSELNVNALLLGDSALYLCASSLPPSGGYTFGSGTRLTVV.

The chain employs TRBV4-1 and TRBJ1-5; the D is unclear. Germline V CDR1 and CDR2: MGHRA, YSYEKL. V gave up 0 bases and J gave up 5 bases, with 8 bases separating them. The CDR3 runs 14 residues. The CDR3 sequence: CASSQEVAYQPQHF. In nucleotides, the CDR3 is TGCGCCAGCAGCCAAGAGGTAGCATATCAGCCCCAGCATTTT.

J is TRBJ2-7 and V is TRBV6-5, with 8 bases lining up with TRBD2. With V trimmed by 6 bases and J by 6 bases, 7 bases remained unmatched. The CDR3 is made up of 13 amino acids. Germline V CDR1 and CDR2: MNHEY, SVGAGI. The chain's CDR3 is CASRTGLGGEQYV. The CDR3 bases are TGTGCCAGCAGGACGGGACTAGGCGGCGAGCAGTACGTC.

The chain employs TRBV27 and TRBJ2-7; TRBD1 aligns across 7 bases. Trimming took 4 bases from V and 0 from J; bases not matched to a gene: 9. This CDR3 is 16 amino acids long. The germline V gene has CDR1 MNHEY and CDR2 SMNVEV (reference sequence). This CDR3 is CASSYSTGTHSYEQYF. The CDR3 nucleotides read TGTGCCAGCAGTTACTCGACAGGGACCCACTCCTACGAGCAGTACTTC.

The rearrangement uses TRBV5-4 and TRBJ1-2; 12 bases are a match to TRBD1. Germline lookup yields CDR1 SGHNT and CDR2 YYREEE (reference sequence). V gave up 5 bases and J gave up 4 bases; unmatched junction bases: 6. CDR3 size: 15 residues. The CDR3 spells CASRGQGAGPYGYTF. The CDR3 DNA reads TGTGCCAGCAGGGGACAGGGGGCGGGCCCCTATGGCTACACCTTC.

This clone is a singleton in its sample. The chain combines TRBV5-6 with TRBJ2-7; D is possibly TRBD1 (6 bases). The CDR3 covers 16 residues. The germline gives CDR1 SGHDT, CDR2 YYEEEE. V shed 4 bases and J shed 2 bases, with 19 bases lying between them. The CDR3 DNA reads as TGTGCCAGCAGCCCTAAAAGACAGGACGTTCCCTACGAGCAGTACTTC. It codes for CASSPKRQDVPYEQYF.